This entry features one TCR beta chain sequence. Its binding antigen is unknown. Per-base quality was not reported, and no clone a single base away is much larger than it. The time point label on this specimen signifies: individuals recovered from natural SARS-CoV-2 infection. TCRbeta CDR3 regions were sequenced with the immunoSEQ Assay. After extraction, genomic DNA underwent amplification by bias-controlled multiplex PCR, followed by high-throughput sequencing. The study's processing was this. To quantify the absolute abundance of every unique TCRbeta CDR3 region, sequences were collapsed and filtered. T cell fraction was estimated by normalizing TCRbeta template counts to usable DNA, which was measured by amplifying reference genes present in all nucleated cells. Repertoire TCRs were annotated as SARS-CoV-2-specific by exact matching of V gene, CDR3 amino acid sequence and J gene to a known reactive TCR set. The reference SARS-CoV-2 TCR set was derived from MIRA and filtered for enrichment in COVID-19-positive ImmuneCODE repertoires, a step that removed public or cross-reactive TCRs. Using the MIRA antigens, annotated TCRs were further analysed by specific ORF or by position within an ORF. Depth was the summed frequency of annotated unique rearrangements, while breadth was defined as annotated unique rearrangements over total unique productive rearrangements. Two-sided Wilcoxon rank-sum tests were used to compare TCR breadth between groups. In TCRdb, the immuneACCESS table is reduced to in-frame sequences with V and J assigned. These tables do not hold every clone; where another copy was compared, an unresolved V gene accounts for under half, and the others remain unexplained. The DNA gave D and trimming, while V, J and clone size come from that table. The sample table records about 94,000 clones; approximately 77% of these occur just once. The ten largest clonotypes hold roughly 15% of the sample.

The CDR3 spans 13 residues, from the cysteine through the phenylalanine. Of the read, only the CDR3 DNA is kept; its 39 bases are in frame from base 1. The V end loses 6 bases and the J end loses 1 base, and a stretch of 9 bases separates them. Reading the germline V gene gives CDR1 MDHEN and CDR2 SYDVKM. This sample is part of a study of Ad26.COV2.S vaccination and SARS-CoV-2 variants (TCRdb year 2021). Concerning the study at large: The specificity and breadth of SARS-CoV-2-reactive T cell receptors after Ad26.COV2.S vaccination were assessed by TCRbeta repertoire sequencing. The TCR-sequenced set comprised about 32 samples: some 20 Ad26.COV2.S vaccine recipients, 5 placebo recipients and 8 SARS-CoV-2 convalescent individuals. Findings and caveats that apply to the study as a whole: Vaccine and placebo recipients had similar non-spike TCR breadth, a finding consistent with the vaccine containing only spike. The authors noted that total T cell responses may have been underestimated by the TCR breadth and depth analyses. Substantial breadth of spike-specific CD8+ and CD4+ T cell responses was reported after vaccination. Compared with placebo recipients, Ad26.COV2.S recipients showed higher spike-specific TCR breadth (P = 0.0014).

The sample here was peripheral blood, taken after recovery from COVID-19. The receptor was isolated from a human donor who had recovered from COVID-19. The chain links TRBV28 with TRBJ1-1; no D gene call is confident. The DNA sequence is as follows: TGTGCCAGCAGCTTCCGACAGAACACTGAAGCTTTCTTT. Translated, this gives CASSFRQNTEAFF.